This entry lists 11 T cell receptor beta chains sequenced from one sample in a study of monozygotic twins with inflammatory bowel disease (dated by TCRdb to between 2019 and 2020). The library was made by 5' RACE. Sequencing instrument: Illumina HiSeq 2500. TCRdb reprocessed the raw reads; every CDR3 protein sequence is a single record, and DNA is not supplied. Per the sample table, the count is roughly 150,000 distinct CDR3 sequences. 2% to 3% of the sample goes to the ten largest clones. Source material: blood. These receptors came from a human donor with ulcerative colitis or Crohn's disease, or a healthy co-twin of an affected twin (not recorded which).

The CDR3 spells CASSRQGAWTNTATLRNIQYF. V gene TRBV5-8 combines with J gene TRBJ2-4; TCRdb proposes TRBD1, but this gene call is untestable without DNA. The CDR3 sequence is 21 residues long. Germline loops: CDR1 SGHTS, CDR2 YDEGEE. Variable domain in full (rest from reference TRBV5-8 and TRBJ2-4): EAGVTQSPTHLIKTRGQQATLRCSPISGHTSVYWYQQALGLGLQFLLWYDEGEERNRGNFPPRFSGRQFPNYSSELNVNALELEDSALYLCASSRQGAWTNTATLRNIQYFGAGTRLSVL.

V gene TRBV28 combines with J gene TRBJ2-7; TCRdb gives TRBD2 as the D gene, but with no DNA this cannot be confirmed. The CDR3 spans 14 residues. Per the germline V gene, CDR1 is MDHEN and CDR2 is SYDVKM. The CDR3 protein is CASSLSGVFYEQYF. Combining the CDR3 with reference TRBV28 and TRBJ2-7 gives the whole variable domain DVKVTQSSRYLVKRTGEKVFLECVQDMDHENMFWYRQDPGLGLRLIYFSYDVKMKEKGDIPEGYSVSREKKERFSLILESASTNQTSMYLCASSLSGVFYEQYFGPGTRLTVT.

This chain links TRBV4-3 with TRBJ2-2; checking the TCRdb D call of TRBD1 is not possible without DNA. Germline-derived CDR1 and CDR2 are LGHNA and YSLEER. The CDR3 covers 16 residues. CDR3 sequence: CASSRGTGGTTGELFF.

The rearrangement joins TRBV7-9 to TRBJ1-6. Germline V gene data show CDR1 as SEHNR and CDR2 as FQNEAQ (reference sequence). The CDR3 has 12 residues. The CDR3 reads CASSLDDSPLHF.

The CDR3 here is CASSTGGASTGELFF. V gene TRBV19 combines with J gene TRBJ2-2. Germline V gives CDR1 LNHDA, CDR2 SQIVND (reference sequence). The CDR3 runs to 15 residues.

The genes are TRBV27 and TRBJ2-5; without DNA, the TCRdb call of TRBD1 cannot be checked. Germline values: CDR1 MNHEY, CDR2 SMNVEV (reference sequence). The CDR3 extends over 16 amino acids. CDR3 sequence: CASSSRGVAYQETQYF.

The chain links TRBV27 to TRBJ2-5; as DNA is missing, the TRBD1 call by TCRdb cannot be tested. Germline V CDR1 and CDR2: MNHEY, SMNVEV (reference sequence). CDR3 size: 15 residues. The CDR3 loop is CASSFLGKGEETQYF.

The chain has TRBV4-2 and TRBJ1-4; TCRdb lists TRBD1, though no DNA is available to test this call. Germline CDR1 is LGHNA and CDR2 is YNFKEQ. The CDR3 has 18 residues. This chain's CDR3 is CASSQEVAGSVANEKLFF.

The chain links TRBV5-5 to TRBJ2-6. Germline CDR1 and CDR2: SGHKS and YYEKEE (reference sequence). This CDR3 comprises 15 residues. CDR3 sequence: CASSQTLSGANVLTF. The variable domain in full, with the rest retrieved from reference TRBV5-5 and TRBJ2-6, is DAGVTQSPTHLIKTRGQQVTLRCSPISGHKSVSWYQQVLGQGPQFIFQYYEKEERGRGNFPDRFSARQFPNYSSELNVNALLLGDSALYLCASSQTLSGANVLTFGAGSRLTVL.

This chain joins TRBV7-2 and TRBJ2-2. Germline V gene lookup returns CDR1 SGHTA and CDR2 FQGNSA. The CDR3 runs 16 residues. This CDR3 reads CASSLYGPANTGELFF. Supplemented by reference TRBV7-2 and TRBJ2-2, the full variable domain reads GAGVSQSPSNKVTEKGKDVELRCDPISGHTALYWYRQSLGQGLEFLIYFQGNSAPDKSGLPSDRFSAERTGGSVSTLTIQRTQQEDSAVYLCASSLYGPANTGELFFGEGSRLTVL.

The rearrangement uses TRBV7-2 and TRBJ2-3; TCRdb's D gene call, TRBD1, goes unchecked for lack of DNA. CDR1 SGHTA and CDR2 FQGNSA come from the germline V gene. The CDR3 runs 15 residues. CDR3 region: CASSPRGFRADTQYF.